This T cell receptor beta chain was recovered during a study of patients and donors after allogeneic stem cell transplantation. V lost 4 bases to trimming and J lost 7 bases; unmatched junction nucleotides: 14. Looked up from germline, CDR1 is SGDLS and CDR2 is YYNGEE. The CDR3 covers 16 residues. TCRdb redid the calling of the RT-PCR reads with MiXCR, one entry per CDR3 protein. The sample lists around 240,000 distinct CDR3 sequences, less than 15% occurring once. The TCR originated in a human donor who was either an allogeneic HSCT recipient or a stem cell or donor lymphocyte infusion donor (not recorded which). It is not recorded whose cells these are; they may come from a transplant donor. Sequenced sample: blood, either unsorted or a sorted T cell fraction (not recorded which). This chain uses TRBV9 with TRBJ1-1; 9 positions agree with TRBD1. CDR3 nucleotides: TGTGCCAGCAGCATTGGGACAGGGTTTGGAGATTATGAAGCTTTCTTT. It codes for CASSIGTGFGDYEAFF.